The rows below give T cell receptor beta chains drawn from one sample of a study of beta chain features in type 1 diabetes. Data came from immunoSEQ multiplex PCR; TCRdb stores just in-frame clones and leaves some out. The table records 200,000 to 250,000 clones, 11% to 15% of them present only once. The sequencing input was naive CD4+ T cells from blood. These receptors originate from a man younger than 40 with type 1 diabetes. The CDR3 runs from the conserved cysteine through the conserved F or W. The D gene is left open where the match is weak. Clone size, where shown, is once, few, many, or a class for clones that have expanded.

CDR3nt: TGTGCCAGCAGTCGGGGGACAGGGGACTACGAGCAGTACTTC
CDR3aa: CASSRGTGDYEQYF
abundance: NA
d_gene: TRBD1
j_gene: TRBJ2-7
v_gene: TRBV6-5

CDR3nt: TGTGCCAGCAGTTACGACAGGGCGGGCAATCAGCCCCAGCATTTT
CDR3aa: CASSYDRAGNQPQHF
abundance: NA
d_gene: TRBD1
j_gene: TRBJ1-5
v_gene: TRBV6-6

CDR3nt: TGTGCCAGCAGGGGGACAGGGCATGAAAAACTGTTTTTT
CDR3aa: CASRGTGHEKLFF
abundance: NA
d_gene: TRBD1
j_gene: TRBJ1-4
v_gene: TRBV9

CDR3nt: TGTGCCAGCAGCTTAGGGGGAACTAGCGGGCCTTACAATGAGCAGTTCTTC
CDR3aa: CASSLGGTSGPYNEQFF
abundance: NA
d_gene: TRBD2
j_gene: TRBJ2-1
v_gene: TRBV7-6

CDR3nt: TGTGCCAGCAGCTTATGGCAGACCTACGAGCAGTACTTC
CDR3aa: CASSLWQTYEQYF
abundance: NA
d_gene: NA
j_gene: TRBJ2-7
v_gene: TRBV11-2

CDR3nt: TGTGCCTGGAGTGGACTAGGGGCCTACACCAATGAGCAGTTCTTC
CDR3aa: CAWSGLGAYTNEQFF
abundance: few
d_gene: NA
j_gene: TRBJ2-1
v_gene: TRBV30

CDR3nt: TGCGCCAGCAGTCCGGGGGACAGACTGTACCAAGAGACCCAGTACTTC
CDR3aa: CASSPGDRLYQETQYF
abundance: few
d_gene: NA
j_gene: TRBJ2-5
v_gene: TRBV5-1

CDR3nt: TGTGCCAGCAGTGAACTGGAAGCGGGGACCGGGGAGCTGTTTTTT
CDR3aa: CASSELEAGTGELFF
abundance: few
d_gene: TRBD2
j_gene: TRBJ2-2
v_gene: TRBV2

CDR3nt: TGTGCCAGCAGCCCACGACTAGCGGGAGTTGAGCAGTTCTTC
CDR3aa: CASSPRLAGVEQFF
abundance: few
d_gene: TRBD2
j_gene: TRBJ2-1
v_gene: TRBV7-2

CDR3nt: TGTGCCAGCTCACTTTCCCGGGACAGGGGGCAGCCCCAGCATTTT
CDR3aa: CASSLSRDRGQPQHF
abundance: NA
d_gene: TRBD1
j_gene: TRBJ1-5
v_gene: TRBV18

CDR3nt: TGTGCCAGTAGCCAGGGGACGGCAACTAATGAAAAACTGTTTTTT
CDR3aa: CASSQGTATNEKLFF
abundance: NA
d_gene: NA
j_gene: TRBJ1-4
v_gene: TRBV19

CDR3nt: TGCGCCAGCAGCCCAGGGGACAGGCGATATCAAGAGACCCAGTACTTC
CDR3aa: CASSPGDRRYQETQYF
abundance: few
d_gene: TRBD1
j_gene: TRBJ2-5
v_gene: TRBV4-1

CDR3nt: TGTGCCAGCAGATCCGCTAGCGGGGATACAGATACGCAGTATTTT
CDR3aa: CASRSASGDTDTQYF
abundance: few
d_gene: TRBD2
j_gene: TRBJ2-3
v_gene: TRBV5-4

CDR3nt: TGTGCCAGCAGCAAAGCGGGGACAAACACTGAAGCTTTCTTT
CDR3aa: CASSKAGTNTEAFF
abundance: few
d_gene: NA
j_gene: TRBJ1-1
v_gene: TRBV21-1

CDR3nt: TGCGCCAGCAGCTTGGGGCAGGACACTGAAGCTTTCTTT
CDR3aa: CASSLGQDTEAFF
abundance: few
d_gene: NA
j_gene: TRBJ1-1
v_gene: TRBV5-1

CDR3nt: TGTGCCAGCAGACGGACTAGCGGACCCTACGAGCAGTACTTC
CDR3aa: CASRRTSGPYEQYF
abundance: NA
d_gene: TRBD2
j_gene: TRBJ2-7
v_gene: TRBV2

CDR3nt: TGTGCCAGCAGTTTACGGACTAGCGGATACAATGAGCAGTTCTTC
CDR3aa: CASSLRTSGYNEQFF
abundance: few
d_gene: TRBD2
j_gene: TRBJ2-1
v_gene: TRBV27

CDR3nt: TGTGCCTGGAGTGCGTGGACAGGGGGAATTGGCTACACCTTC
CDR3aa: CAWSAWTGGIGYTF
abundance: NA
d_gene: TRBD1
j_gene: TRBJ1-2
v_gene: TRBV30

CDR3nt: TGTGCCAGCAGCTTGGGACTAGCGGGAGGGCCGGGTGAGCAGTTCTTC
CDR3aa: CASSLGLAGGPGEQFF
abundance: few
d_gene: TRBD2
j_gene: TRBJ2-1
v_gene: TRBV5-4

CDR3nt: TGTGCCAACGCTCCAGGGGAAGAGACCCAGTACTTC
CDR3aa: CANAPGEETQYF
abundance: few
d_gene: NA
j_gene: TRBJ2-5
v_gene: TRBV6-5

CDR3nt: TGTGCCAGCAGCTTATTTAACTACGAGCAGTACTTC
CDR3aa: CASSLFNYEQYF
abundance: few
d_gene: NA
j_gene: TRBJ2-7
v_gene: TRBV7-9

CDR3nt: TGCAGCGTTGTACTAGGAGGGAGAGAAGAGACCCAGTACTTC
CDR3aa: CSVVLGGREETQYF
abundance: NA
d_gene: NA
j_gene: TRBJ2-5
v_gene: TRBV29-1

CDR3nt: TGTGCCAGCAGCCCCGACAGCTCTGGAAACACCATATATTTT
CDR3aa: CASSPDSSGNTIYF
abundance: NA
d_gene: NA
j_gene: TRBJ1-3
v_gene: TRBV6-4

CDR3nt: TGTGCCAGCAGTGAATTCCAGGGAGGAAACGACGAGCAGTACTTC
CDR3aa: CASSEFQGGNDEQYF
abundance: few
d_gene: NA
j_gene: TRBJ2-7
v_gene: TRBV2

CDR3nt: TGTGCCAGCAGCCAAGATCTTCCCCCTAGCGGGGGTTCTACCTACAATGAGCAGTTCTTC
CDR3aa: CASSQDLPPSGGSTYNEQFF
abundance: NA
d_gene: TRBD2
j_gene: TRBJ2-1
v_gene: TRBV4-2

CDR3nt: TGTGCCAGTAGGGGACTAGCGGGGGGCCCTAACAATGAGCAGTTCTTC
CDR3aa: CASRGLAGGPNNEQFF
abundance: NA
d_gene: TRBD2
j_gene: TRBJ2-1
v_gene: TRBV19

CDR3nt: TGTGCCAGTAGTATCGGACAGGCACCCTCTGGGGCCAACGTCCTGACTTTC
CDR3aa: CASSIGQAPSGANVLTF
abundance: few
d_gene: TRBD1
j_gene: TRBJ2-6
v_gene: TRBV19

CDR3nt: TGCGCCAGCAGCCGCGGGGGGGCCCCGGACACCGGGGAGCTGTTTTTT
CDR3aa: CASSRGGAPDTGELFF
abundance: few
d_gene: TRBD2
j_gene: TRBJ2-2
v_gene: TRBV5-1

CDR3nt: TGTGCCAGCAGTGCGGGACAGAGGAACACTGAAGCTTTCTTT
CDR3aa: CASSAGQRNTEAFF
abundance: few
d_gene: TRBD1
j_gene: TRBJ1-1
v_gene: TRBV6-5

CDR3nt: TGCAGCGTTGCCAGTAGCAATCAGCCCCAGCATTTT
CDR3aa: CSVASSNQPQHF
abundance: few
d_gene: NA
j_gene: TRBJ1-5
v_gene: TRBV29-1

CDR3nt: TGTGCCAGCAGCTTGGCGGGACAGCGGGCCGGGGAGACCCAGTACTTC
CDR3aa: CASSLAGQRAGETQYF
abundance: few
d_gene: NA
j_gene: TRBJ2-5
v_gene: TRBV5-4

CDR3nt: TGCGCCAGCAGCAACCCCGGGACAGGGGCGCACGGTGGCTACACCTTC
CDR3aa: CASSNPGTGAHGGYTF
abundance: NA
d_gene: TRBD1
j_gene: TRBJ1-2
v_gene: TRBV5-1

CDR3nt: TGTGCCAGCAACACTCTAGCGGGAGGTCCCGAGCAGTACTTC
CDR3aa: CASNTLAGGPEQYF
abundance: NA
d_gene: TRBD2
j_gene: TRBJ2-7
v_gene: TRBV2

CDR3nt: TGTGCCAGCAGCCACCGCGGGGAATCCGGGGAGCTGTTTTTT
CDR3aa: CASSHRGESGELFF
abundance: NA
d_gene: NA
j_gene: TRBJ2-2
v_gene: TRBV4-2